The clone carrying this T cell receptor (beta chain) has a single count. Its antigen is currently unknown. The method was immunoSEQ multiplex PCR; TCRdb's version includes in-frame clones alone and lacks a portion of them. The data show millions of clones, more than 85% seen once. Naive CD8 cells comprised CD45RO-negative, CCR7-positively selected cells, excluding terminally differentiated effector memory CD45RA+ cells. Everyone who donated was a Caucasian adult who lived in Nashville, Tennessee. This record belongs to a study of shared clonotypes between healthy human individuals. General study findings and limits: A generally larger estimated richness was seen in naive subsets than in memory subsets.

Per the germline V gene, CDR1 is ENHRY and CDR2 is SYGVKD. Trimming shortened V by 3 bases and J by 7 bases, and 14 bases separated the two germline ends. This CDR3 is 14 amino acids long. Sequencing input: naive CD8+ T cells from PBMCs. The source is a man aged 18 to 30 in good health. Some clones in this sample may be carry-over from other donors' samples. The V and J genes are TRBV10-3 and TRBJ2-3, with D perhaps TRBD2 (7 bases). CDR3 DNA sequence: TGTGCCATCAGTGAAGGGGGGAGGGGATATACGCAGTATTTT. This sequence encodes CAISEGGRGYTQYF.